The present entry profiles one T cell receptor (beta chain) with its context. What antigen it recognizes has not been identified. No base quality information exists; no much larger clone differs at one position. Because repertoires were sampled repeatedly during chemoradiotherapy, clonal expansion in the tumor microenvironment could be followed. Library prep was done by the immunoSEQ multiplex PCR assay. The table was pulled from immuneACCESS by TCRdb, which kept in-frame rearrangements only. Such tables lose some clones; where checked, under half of the loss comes from unresolved V genes, and the rest has no known cause. In this sample the table shows fewer than 16,000 clones, approximately 84% of which occur a single time. The top ten clones comprise over 8% of the sample. These data originate in a study of chemoradiotherapy in HPV16-positive cancers (dated by TCRdb to the early 2020s). Regarding the research as a whole: Candidate HPV-specific T-cell clones and common TCR motifs were defined through functional T-cell assays on cells from a couple of HPV16-positive patients. The study asked whether T-cell immunity to the HPV oncoproteins E6 and E7 changes during chemoradiotherapy and whether this immunity affects survival. The candidate HPV-specific TCRs and motifs were subsequently tracked in TCR repertoires obtained from 90 or so patients with HPV-related cancers.

Study-wide findings and limitations: The functional definition of HPV-specific T cells came from only a couple of HPV16-positive patients, and the survival association was reported for HPV16-positive patients. Expansion of candidate HPV-specific clones and E7-related TCR motifs was observed in the tumor microenvironment during treatment, whereas no such expansion was observed for non-HPV-specific T cells. Improved recurrence-free survival in HPV16-positive patients was associated with expansion of HPV-responsive T cells during chemoradiotherapy.

The V and J ends are trimmed by 2 bases and 5 bases, leaving 15 bases between them. The germline V gene encodes CDR1 MDHEN and CDR2 SYDVKM. Inclusive of the bounding cysteine and phenylalanine, the CDR3 is 15 residues long. Solely the CDR3 DNA is kept, with 45 bases framed from the first base. This TCR came from a human donor with HPV-associated anogenital cancer. The material was obtained from a patient who underwent chemoradiotherapy. The V and J segments used are TRBV28 and TRBJ2-5, with the D call perhaps TRBD1 or TRBD2, as 5 bases match in each case. The nucleotide sequence is given as TGTGCCAGCAGTTTAGGGGGTAGAGAGATGGAGACCCAGTACTTC. It translates to CASSLGGREMETQYF.